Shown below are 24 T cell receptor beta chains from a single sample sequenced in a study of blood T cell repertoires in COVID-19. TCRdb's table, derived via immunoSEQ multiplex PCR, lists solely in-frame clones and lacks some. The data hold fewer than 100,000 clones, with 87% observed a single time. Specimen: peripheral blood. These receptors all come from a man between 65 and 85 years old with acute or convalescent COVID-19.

CDR3 in DNA: TGTGCCAGCAGCCCAGGACAGGTCAGATCGGGGGAGCAGTACTTC. Its translation is CASSPGQVRSGEQYF. V gene TRBV7-6 combines with J gene TRBJ2-7; 7 nucleotides match TRBD1. The CDR3 has 15 amino acids. Germline V gives CDR1 SGHVS, CDR2 FNYEAQ. The V and J ends lost 5 bases and 7 bases, in that order; junction bases with no gene match: 14.

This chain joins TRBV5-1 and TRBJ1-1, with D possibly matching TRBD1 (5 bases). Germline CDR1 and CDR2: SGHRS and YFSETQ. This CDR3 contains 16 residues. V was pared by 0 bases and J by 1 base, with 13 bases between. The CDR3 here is CASSLGKGWTNTEAFF. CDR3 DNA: TGCGCCAGCAGCTTGGGCAAGGGGTGGACGAACACTGAAGCTTTCTTT.

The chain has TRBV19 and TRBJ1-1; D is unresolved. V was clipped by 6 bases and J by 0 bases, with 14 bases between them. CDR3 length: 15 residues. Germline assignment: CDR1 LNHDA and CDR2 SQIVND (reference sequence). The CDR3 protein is CASSPLRRMNTEAFF. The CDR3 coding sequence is TGTGCCAGTAGCCCATTGAGGCGAATGAACACTGAAGCTTTCTTT.

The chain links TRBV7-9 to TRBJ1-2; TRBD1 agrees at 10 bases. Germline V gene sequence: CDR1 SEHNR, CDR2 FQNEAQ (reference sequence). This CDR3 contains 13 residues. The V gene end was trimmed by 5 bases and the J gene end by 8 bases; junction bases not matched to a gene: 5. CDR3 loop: CASSPRTGGGYTF. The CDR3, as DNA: TGTGCCAGCAGCCCCCGGACAGGGGGAGGCTACACCTTC.

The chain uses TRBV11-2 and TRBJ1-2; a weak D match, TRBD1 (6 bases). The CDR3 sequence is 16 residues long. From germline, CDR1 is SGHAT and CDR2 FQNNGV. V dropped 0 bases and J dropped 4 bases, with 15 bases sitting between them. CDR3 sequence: CASSLDGGRGSYGYTF. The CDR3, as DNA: TGTGCCAGCAGCTTAGATGGTGGCAGGGGAAGCTATGGCTACACCTTC.

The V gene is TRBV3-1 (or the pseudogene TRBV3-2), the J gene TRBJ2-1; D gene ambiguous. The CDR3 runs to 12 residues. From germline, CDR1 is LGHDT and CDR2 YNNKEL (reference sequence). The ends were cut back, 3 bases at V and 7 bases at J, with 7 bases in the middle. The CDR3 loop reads CASSHVTNEQFF. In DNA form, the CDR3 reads TGTGCCAGCAGCCACGTGACAAATGAGCAGTTCTTC.

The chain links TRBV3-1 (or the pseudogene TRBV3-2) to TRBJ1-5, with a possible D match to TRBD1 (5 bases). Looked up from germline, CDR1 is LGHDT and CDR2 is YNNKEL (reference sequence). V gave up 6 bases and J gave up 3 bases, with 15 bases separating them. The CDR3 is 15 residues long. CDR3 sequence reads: CASSPGWGDNQPQHF. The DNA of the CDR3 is TGTGCCAGCAGTCCGGGCTGGGGGGACAATCAGCCCCAGCATTTT.

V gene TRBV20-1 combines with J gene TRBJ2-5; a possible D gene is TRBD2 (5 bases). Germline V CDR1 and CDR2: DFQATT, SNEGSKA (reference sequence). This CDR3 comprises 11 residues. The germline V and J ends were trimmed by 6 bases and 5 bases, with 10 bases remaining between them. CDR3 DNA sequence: TGCAGTGCCCGCACGGGGGAGACCCAGTACTTC. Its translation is CSARTGETQYF.

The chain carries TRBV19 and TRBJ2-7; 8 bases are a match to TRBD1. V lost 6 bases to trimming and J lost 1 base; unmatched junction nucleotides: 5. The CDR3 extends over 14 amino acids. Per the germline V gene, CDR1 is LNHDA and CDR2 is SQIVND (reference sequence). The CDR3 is CASRRTGSSYEQYV. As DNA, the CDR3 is TGTGCCAGTAGAAGGACAGGGTCTTCCTACGAGCAGTACGTC.

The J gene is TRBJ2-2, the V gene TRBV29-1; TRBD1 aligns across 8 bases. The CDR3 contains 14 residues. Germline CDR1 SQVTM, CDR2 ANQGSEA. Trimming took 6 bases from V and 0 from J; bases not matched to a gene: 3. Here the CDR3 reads CSVPGQANTGELFF. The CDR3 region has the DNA TGCAGCGTGCCGGGACAGGCGAACACCGGGGAGCTGTTTTTT.

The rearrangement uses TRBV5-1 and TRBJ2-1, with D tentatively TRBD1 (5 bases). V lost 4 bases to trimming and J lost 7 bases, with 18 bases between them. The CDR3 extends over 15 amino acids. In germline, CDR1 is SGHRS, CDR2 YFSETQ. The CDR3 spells CASSPRAPSGNEQFF. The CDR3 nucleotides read TGCGCCAGCAGCCCCAGGGCCCCTTCCGGAAATGAGCAGTTCTTC.

This chain's CDR3 is CASSQDRGMNTEAFF. The CDR3 DNA reads as TGTGCCAGCAGCCAAGATAGGGGCATGAACACTGAAGCTTTCTTT. The V call is TRBV14, the J call TRBJ1-1, with a tentative D call TRBD1 (5 bases). The CDR3 is made up of 15 amino acids. Per the germline V gene, CDR1 is SGHDN and CDR2 is FVKESK. The V end was cut by 0 bases, the J end by 0 bases, with 8 bases between.

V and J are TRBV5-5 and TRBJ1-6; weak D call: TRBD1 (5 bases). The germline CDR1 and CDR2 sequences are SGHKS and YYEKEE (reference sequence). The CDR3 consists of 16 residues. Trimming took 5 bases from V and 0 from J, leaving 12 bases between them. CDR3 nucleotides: TGTGCCAGCAGACAGGCTCATAGCTCCTATAATTCACCCCTCCACTTT. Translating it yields CASRQAHSSYNSPLHF.

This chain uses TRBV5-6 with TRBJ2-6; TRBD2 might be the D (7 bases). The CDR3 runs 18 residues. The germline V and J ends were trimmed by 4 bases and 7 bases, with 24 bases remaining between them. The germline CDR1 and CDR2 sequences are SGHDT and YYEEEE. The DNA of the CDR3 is TGTGCCAGCAGCCCCTTGGGAGGGGGTCAAGTGGAAGCCAACGTCCTGACTTTC. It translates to CASSPLGGGQVEANVLTF.

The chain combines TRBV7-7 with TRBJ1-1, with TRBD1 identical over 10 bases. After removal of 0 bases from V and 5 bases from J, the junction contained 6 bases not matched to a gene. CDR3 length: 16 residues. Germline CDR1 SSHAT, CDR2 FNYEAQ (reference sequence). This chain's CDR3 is CASSLAYRQGATEAFF. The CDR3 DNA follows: TGTGCCAGCAGCTTAGCTTACAGACAGGGGGCAACTGAAGCTTTCTTT.

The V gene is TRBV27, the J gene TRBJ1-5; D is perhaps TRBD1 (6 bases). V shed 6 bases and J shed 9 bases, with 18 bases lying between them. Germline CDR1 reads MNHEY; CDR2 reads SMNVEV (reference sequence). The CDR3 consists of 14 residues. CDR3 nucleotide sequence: TGTGCCAGCAGATCCGGGGACACCGCGGGGCCCCAGCATTTT. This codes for CASRSGDTAGPQHF.

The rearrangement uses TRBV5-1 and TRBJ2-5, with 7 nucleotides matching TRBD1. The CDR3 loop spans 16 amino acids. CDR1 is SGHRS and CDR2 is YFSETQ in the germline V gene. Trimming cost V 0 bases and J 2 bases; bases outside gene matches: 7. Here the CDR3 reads CASSLEAQGQQETQYF. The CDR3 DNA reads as TGCGCCAGCAGCTTGGAAGCACAGGGGCAACAAGAGACCCAGTACTTC.

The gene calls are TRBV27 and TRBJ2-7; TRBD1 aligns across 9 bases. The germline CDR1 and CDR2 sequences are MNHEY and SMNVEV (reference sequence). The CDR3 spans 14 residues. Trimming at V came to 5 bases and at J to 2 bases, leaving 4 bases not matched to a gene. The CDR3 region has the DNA TGTGCCAGCAGTATACGGACAGGGGCCTACGAGCAGTACGTC. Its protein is CASSIRTGAYEQYV.

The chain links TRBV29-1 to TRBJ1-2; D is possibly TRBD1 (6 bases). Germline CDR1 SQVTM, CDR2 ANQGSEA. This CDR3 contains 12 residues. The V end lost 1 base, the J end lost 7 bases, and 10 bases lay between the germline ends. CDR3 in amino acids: CSVEGGGGGYTF. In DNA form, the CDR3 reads TGCAGCGTTGAAGGGGGAGGGGGTGGCTACACCTTC.

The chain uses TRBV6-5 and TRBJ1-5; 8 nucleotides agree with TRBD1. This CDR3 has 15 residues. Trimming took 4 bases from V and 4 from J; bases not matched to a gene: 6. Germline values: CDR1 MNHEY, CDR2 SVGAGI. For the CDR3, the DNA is TGTGCCAGCAGTTTCCGGACAGGGATGAATCAGCCCCAGCATTTT. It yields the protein CASSFRTGMNQPQHF.

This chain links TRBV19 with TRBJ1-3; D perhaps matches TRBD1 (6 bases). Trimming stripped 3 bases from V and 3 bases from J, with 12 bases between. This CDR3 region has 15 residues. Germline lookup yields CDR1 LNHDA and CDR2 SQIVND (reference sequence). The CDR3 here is CASSMDSPLGNTIYF. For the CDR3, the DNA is TGTGCCAGTAGTATGGACAGCCCGCTTGGAAACACCATATATTTT.

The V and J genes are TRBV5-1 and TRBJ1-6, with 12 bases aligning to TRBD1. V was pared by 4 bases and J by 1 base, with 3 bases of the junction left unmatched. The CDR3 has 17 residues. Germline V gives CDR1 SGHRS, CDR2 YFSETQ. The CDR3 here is CASSPGQGASYNSPLHF. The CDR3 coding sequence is TGCGCCAGCAGCCCGGGACAGGGGGCGTCCTATAATTCACCCCTCCACTTT.

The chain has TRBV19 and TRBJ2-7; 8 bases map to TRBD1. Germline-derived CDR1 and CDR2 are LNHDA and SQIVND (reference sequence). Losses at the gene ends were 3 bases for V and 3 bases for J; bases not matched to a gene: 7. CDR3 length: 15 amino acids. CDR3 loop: CASSIGTGRLYEQYF. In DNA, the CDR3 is TGTGCCAGTAGTATCGGGACAGGAAGACTCTACGAGCAGTACTTC. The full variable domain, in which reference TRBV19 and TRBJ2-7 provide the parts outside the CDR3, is DGGITQSPKYLFRKEGQNVTLSCEQNLNHDAMYWYRQDPGQGLRLIYYSQIVNDFQKGDIAEGYSVSREKKESFPLTVTSAQKNPTAFYLCASSIGTGRLYEQYFGPGTRLTVT.

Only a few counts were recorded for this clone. CDR3 in DNA: TGTGCCAGCAGCCAAGAAGAACAAGCATTGGACAGGGGACATGGCTACACCTTC. Protein product: CASSQEEQALDRGHGYTF. The chain recombines TRBV4-2 with TRBJ1-2, with 9 bases lining up with TRBD1. Germline V CDR1 and CDR2: LGHNA, YNFKEQ. This CDR3 is built from 18 residues. The V gene end was trimmed by 0 bases and the J gene end by 6 bases; junction bases not matched to a gene: 14.